This passage covers 10 T cell receptor beta chains from one sample sequenced in a study of blood T cell repertoires in COVID-19 (dated by TCRdb to 2018 to 2021). The library was obtained by the immunoSEQ multiplex PCR assay. TCRdb took this table from immuneACCESS and kept in-frame rearrangements with V and J called. Such tables lack part of the clones; where checked against another copy, unresolved V genes explain under half of the gap, and the rest is unexplained. Within this sample are roughly 57,000 clones, with 90% of them counted one time only. Of the sample, about 3.4% falls within the top ten clones. What was sequenced was peripheral blood. These receptors were collected from a human donor in a cohort sampled during active COVID-19.

The rearrangement uses TRBV4-3 and TRBJ2-1; the match to TRBD2 covers 7 bases. Germline V gene lookup returns CDR1 LGHNA and CDR2 YSLEER. The CDR3 loop spans 15 amino acids. Trimming removed 8 bases from V and 4 bases from J; junction bases left unmatched: 11. CDR3 region: CASLSGLADYNEQFF. CDR3 nucleotides: TGCGCCAGCCTCTCCGGGCTAGCGGATTACAATGAGCAGTTCTTC.

The genes are TRBV2 and TRBJ1-2; 8 bases align to TRBD1. Germline values: CDR1 SNHLY, CDR2 FYNNEI. This CDR3 contains 14 residues. The V gene end was trimmed by 5 bases and the J gene end by 6 bases; junction bases not matched to a gene: 8. The CDR3 is CASSLTGGQDGYTF. The CDR3 DNA reads as TGTGCCAGCAGTCTCACAGGGGGGCAGGATGGCTACACCTTC.

The chain carries TRBV19 and TRBJ2-1, with D possibly matching TRBD1 (6 bases). In germline, CDR1 is LNHDA, CDR2 SQIVND (reference sequence). The CDR3 covers 13 residues. V was clipped by 7 bases and J by 8 bases, with 15 bases between them. The CDR3 loop reads CASNTGFGDEQFF. In DNA form, the CDR3 reads TGTGCCAGTAATACAGGGTTTGGGGATGAGCAGTTCTTC.

The V call is TRBV7-9, the J call TRBJ2-1, with 7 bases lining up with TRBD2. Germline assignment: CDR1 SEHNR and CDR2 FQNEAQ (reference sequence). The CDR3 sequence is 16 residues long. The junction had 11 bases not matched to a gene; V was cut back by 2 bases and J by 7 bases. CDR3 loop: CASSLRLRQRGNEQFF. CDR3 in DNA: TGTGCCAGCAGCTTAAGGCTCCGGCAGCGGGGAAATGAGCAGTTCTTC. Using reference TRBV7-9 and TRBJ2-1 for the parts outside the CDR3, the full variable domain is DTGVSQNPRHKITKRGQNVTFRCDPISEHNRLYWYRQTLGQGPEFLTYFQNEAQLEKSRLLSDRFSAERPKGSFSTLEIQRTEQGDSAMYLCASSLRLRQRGNEQFFGPGTRLTVL.

The J gene is TRBJ1-5, the V gene TRBV6-1; no clear D gene. Per germline, CDR1 MNHNS and CDR2 SASEGT. This CDR3 contains 13 residues. V gave up 2 bases and J gave up 2 bases, with 4 bases separating them. In nucleotides, the CDR3 is TGTGCCAGCAGTGAAATAGGCAATCAGCCCCAGCATTTT. It specifies CASSEIGNQPQHF.

V gene TRBV5-6 combines with J gene TRBJ1-2; no clear D. Germline V gene data show CDR1 as SGHDT and CDR2 as YYEEEE. The CDR3 has 14 residues. V lost 2 bases to trimming and J lost 10 bases, with 18 bases between them. The chain's CDR3 is CASSFSPGRVDYTF. The CDR3, as DNA: TGTGCCAGCAGCTTCTCCCCAGGTCGAGTCGACTACACCTTC. Supplemented by reference TRBV5-6 and TRBJ1-2, the full variable domain reads DAGVTQSPTHLIKTRGQQVTLRCSPKSGHDTVSWYQQALGQGPQFIFQYYEEEERQRGNFPDRFSGHQFPNYSSELNVNALLLGDSALYLCASSFSPGRVDYTFGSGTRLTVV.

This clone was recorded only once. The rearrangement links TRBV27 to TRBJ2-1, with TRBD1 identical over 7 bases. The V gene's germline CDR1 is MNHEY and CDR2 SMNVEV (reference sequence). The CDR3 spans 15 residues. J gave up 3 bases and V 2 bases, and 4 bases lay outside the gene matches. The CDR3 loop reads CASSLDRDYYNEQFF. The DNA of the CDR3 is TGTGCCAGCAGTTTAGACAGGGATTACTACAATGAGCAGTTCTTC.

V and J are TRBV5-1 and TRBJ2-5; 9 bases line up with TRBD1. The V gene's germline CDR1 is SGHRS and CDR2 YFSETQ. CDR3 size: 14 residues. J lost 3 bases, V lost 4 bases, and 4 bases had no gene match. In DNA, the CDR3 is TGCGCCAGCAGCGTTACAGGGGGCAAAGAGACCCAGTACTTC. Its translation is CASSVTGGKETQYF.

The genes are TRBV4-2 and TRBJ1-4; 12 bases align to TRBD1. V shed 3 bases, J shed 2 bases, and the junction held 10 bases outside the gene matches. The CDR3 is made up of 19 amino acids. The V gene's germline CDR1 is LGHNA and CDR2 YNFKEQ. CDR3 bases: TGTGCCAGCAGCCAGGCCGTCCCGGGACAGGGGGCCACTAATGAAAAACTGTTTTTT. Its protein product is CASSQAVPGQGATNEKLFF.

The rearrangement uses TRBV6-5 and TRBJ1-2; D ambiguous. This CDR3 region has 14 residues. In germline, CDR1 is MNHEY, CDR2 SVGAGI. V was clipped by 7 bases and J by 2 bases, with 14 bases between them. The CDR3 DNA reads TGTGCCAGCAACCCCGGCGGGGTCAACTATGGCTACACCTTC. Protein: CASNPGGVNYGYTF.